This T cell receptor beta chain was sequenced in a study of blood T cell repertoires in COVID-19. Looking at the study overall: Both acute and convalescent COVID-19 samples were obtained from the United States, Italy and Spain. The analysed material was cDNA or gDNA that came from T cells, B-cell-depleted T cells, or PBMCs.

The assay was immunoSEQ multiplex PCR, and TCRdb's table has in-frame clones only and misses some. The data contain about 130,000 clones, 65% to 90% of them singletons. Each recovered donor of Cohort 3 presented with two negative PCRs, clearance, or symptom resolution. Germline lookup yields CDR1 GTSNPN and CDR2 SVGIG (reference sequence). This CDR3 region has 15 residues. Trimming took 0 bases from V and 7 from J; bases not matched to a gene: 7. Sequenced material: PBMCs or T cells enriched from blood (not recorded which). The chain uses TRBV30 and TRBJ2-1, with 9 bases matching TRBD1. The receptor comes from a woman aged 50 to 60 who had recovered from COVID-19. DNA of the CDR3: TGTGCCTGGAGTGTCGGGACAGGGTTTGGGAATGAGCAGTTCTTC. This codes for CAWSVGTGFGNEQFF.